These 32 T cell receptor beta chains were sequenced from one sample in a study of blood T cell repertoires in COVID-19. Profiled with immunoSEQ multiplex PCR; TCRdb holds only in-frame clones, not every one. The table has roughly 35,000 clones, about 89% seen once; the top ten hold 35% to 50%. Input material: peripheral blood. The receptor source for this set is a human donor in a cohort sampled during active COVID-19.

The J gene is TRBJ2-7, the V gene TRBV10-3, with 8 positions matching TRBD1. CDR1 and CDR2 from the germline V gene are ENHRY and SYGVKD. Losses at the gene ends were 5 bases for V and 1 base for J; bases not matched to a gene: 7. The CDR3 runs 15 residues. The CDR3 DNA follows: TGTGCCATCAGTTCGAACACAGGGGGTTCCTACGAGCAGTACTTC. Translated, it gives CAISSNTGGSYEQYF.

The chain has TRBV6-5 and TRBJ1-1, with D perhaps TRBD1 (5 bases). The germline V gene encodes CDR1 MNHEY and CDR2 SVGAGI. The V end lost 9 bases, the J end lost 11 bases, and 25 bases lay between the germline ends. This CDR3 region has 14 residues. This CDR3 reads CASDEQRFGGLAFF. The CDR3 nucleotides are TGTGCCAGTGATGAGCAGCGGTTTGGGGGGTTGGCTTTCTTT.

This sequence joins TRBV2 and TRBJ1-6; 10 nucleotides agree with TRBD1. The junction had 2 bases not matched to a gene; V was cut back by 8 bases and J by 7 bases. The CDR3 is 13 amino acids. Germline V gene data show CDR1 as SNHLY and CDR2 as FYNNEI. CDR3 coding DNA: TGTGCCAGCCAGGGACAGGGGAATTCACCCCTCCACTTT. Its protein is CASQGQGNSPLHF.

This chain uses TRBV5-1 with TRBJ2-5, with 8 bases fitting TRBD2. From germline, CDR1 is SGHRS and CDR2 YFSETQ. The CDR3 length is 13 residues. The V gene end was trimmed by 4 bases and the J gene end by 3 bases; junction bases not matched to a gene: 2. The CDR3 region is CASSGTREETQYF. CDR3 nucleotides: TGCGCCAGCAGCGGGACTAGAGAAGAGACCCAGTACTTC.

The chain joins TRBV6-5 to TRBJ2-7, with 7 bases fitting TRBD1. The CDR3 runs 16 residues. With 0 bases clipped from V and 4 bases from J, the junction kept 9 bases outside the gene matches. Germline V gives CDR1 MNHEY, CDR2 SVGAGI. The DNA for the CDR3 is TGTGCCAGCAGTTACTCCAGACAGGGACATCTTTACGAGCAGTACTTC. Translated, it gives CASSYSRQGHLYEQYF.

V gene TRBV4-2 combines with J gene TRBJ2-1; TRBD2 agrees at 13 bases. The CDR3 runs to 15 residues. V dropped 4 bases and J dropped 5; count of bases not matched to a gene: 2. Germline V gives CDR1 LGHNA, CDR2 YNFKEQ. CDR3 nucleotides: TGTGCCAGCAGCCCTACTAGCGGGGGGGACAATGAGCAGTTCTTC. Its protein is CASSPTSGGDNEQFF.

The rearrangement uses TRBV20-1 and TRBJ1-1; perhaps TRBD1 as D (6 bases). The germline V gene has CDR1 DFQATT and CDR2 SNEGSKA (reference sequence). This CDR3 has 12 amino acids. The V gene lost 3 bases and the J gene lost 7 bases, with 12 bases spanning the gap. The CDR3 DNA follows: TGCAGTGCTAGTCAGGGGCAAGGTGAAGCTTTCTTT. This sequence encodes CSASQGQGEAFF.

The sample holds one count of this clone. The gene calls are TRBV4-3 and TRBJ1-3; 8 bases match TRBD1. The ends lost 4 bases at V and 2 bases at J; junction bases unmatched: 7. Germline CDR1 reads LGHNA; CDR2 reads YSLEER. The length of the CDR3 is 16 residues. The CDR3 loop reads CASSLGQGLAGNTIYF. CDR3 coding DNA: TGCGCCAGCAGCCTAGGACAGGGATTAGCTGGAAACACCATATATTTT.

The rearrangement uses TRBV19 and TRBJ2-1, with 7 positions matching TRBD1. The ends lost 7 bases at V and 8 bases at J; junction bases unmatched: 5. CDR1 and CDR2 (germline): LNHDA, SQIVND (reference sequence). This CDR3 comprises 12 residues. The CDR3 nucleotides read TGTGCCAGTACCACGACAGGGTATGAGCAGTTCTTC. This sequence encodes CASTTTGYEQFF. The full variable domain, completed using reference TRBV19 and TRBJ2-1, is DGGITQSPKYLFRKEGQNVTLSCEQNLNHDAMYWYRQDPGQGLRLIYYSQIVNDFQKGDIAEGYSVSREKKESFPLTVTSAQKNPTAFYLCASTTTGYEQFFGPGTRLTVL.

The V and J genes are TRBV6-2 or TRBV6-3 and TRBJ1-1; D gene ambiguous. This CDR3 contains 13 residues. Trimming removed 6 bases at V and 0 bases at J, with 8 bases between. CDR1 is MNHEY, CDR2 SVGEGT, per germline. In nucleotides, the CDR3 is TGTGCCAGCAGCTCGGGAGTGAACACTGAAGCTTTCTTT. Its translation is CASSSGVNTEAFF.

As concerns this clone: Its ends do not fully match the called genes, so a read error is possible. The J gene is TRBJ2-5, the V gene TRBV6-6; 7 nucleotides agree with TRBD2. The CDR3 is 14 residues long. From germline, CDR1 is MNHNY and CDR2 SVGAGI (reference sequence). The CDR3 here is CASSDSLGGETQYF. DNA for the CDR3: TGTGCCAGCAGTGACTCCCTGGGGGGGGAGACCCAGTACTTC.

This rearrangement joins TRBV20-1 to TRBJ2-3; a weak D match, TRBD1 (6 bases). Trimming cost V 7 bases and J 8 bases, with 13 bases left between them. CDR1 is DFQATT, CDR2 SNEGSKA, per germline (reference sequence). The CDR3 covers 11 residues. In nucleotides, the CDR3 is TGCAGTGTAAGCAGGGGAACTACGCAGTATTTT. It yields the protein CSVSRGTTQYF.

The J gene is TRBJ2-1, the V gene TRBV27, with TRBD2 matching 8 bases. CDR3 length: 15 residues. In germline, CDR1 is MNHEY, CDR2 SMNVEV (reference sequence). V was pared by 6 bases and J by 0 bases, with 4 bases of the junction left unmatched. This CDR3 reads CASSSSGSSYNEQFF. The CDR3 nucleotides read TGTGCCAGCAGCTCAAGCGGGAGCTCCTACAATGAGCAGTTCTTC.

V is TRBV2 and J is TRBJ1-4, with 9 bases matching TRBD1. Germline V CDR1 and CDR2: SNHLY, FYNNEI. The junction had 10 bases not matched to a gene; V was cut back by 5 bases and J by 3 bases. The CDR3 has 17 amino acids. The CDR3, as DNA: TGTGCCAGCAGTAAAACAGGGGGCAAGCAGGCTAATGAAAAACTGTTTTTT. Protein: CASSKTGGKQANEKLFF.

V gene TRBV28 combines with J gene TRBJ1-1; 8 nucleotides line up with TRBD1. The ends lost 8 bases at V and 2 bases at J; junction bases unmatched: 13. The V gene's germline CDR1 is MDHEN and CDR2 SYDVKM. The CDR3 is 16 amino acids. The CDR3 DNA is TGTGCCAGCCTTCATCCCGGGACAGGCACAAACACTGAAGCTTTCTTT. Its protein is CASLHPGTGTNTEAFF.

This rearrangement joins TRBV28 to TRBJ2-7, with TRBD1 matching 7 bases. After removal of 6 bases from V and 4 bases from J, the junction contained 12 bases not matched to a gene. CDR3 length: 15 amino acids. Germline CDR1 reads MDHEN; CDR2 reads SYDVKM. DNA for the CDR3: TGTGCCAGCAGACCGACAGGGTTCAGGACTTACGAGCAGTACTTC. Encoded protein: CASRPTGFRTYEQYF. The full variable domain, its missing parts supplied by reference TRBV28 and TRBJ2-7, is DVKVTQSSRYLVKRTGEKVFLECVQDMDHENMFWYRQDPGLGLRLIYFSYDVKMKEKGDIPEGYSVSREKKERFSLILESASTNQTSMYLCASRPTGFRTYEQYFGPGTRLTVT.

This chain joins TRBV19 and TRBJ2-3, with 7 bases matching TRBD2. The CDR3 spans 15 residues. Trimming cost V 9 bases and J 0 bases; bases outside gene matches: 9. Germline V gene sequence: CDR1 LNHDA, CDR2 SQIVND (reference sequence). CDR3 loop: CASARPAGSTDTQYF. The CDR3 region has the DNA TGTGCCAGCGCGCGACCAGCGGGGAGCACAGATACGCAGTATTTT.

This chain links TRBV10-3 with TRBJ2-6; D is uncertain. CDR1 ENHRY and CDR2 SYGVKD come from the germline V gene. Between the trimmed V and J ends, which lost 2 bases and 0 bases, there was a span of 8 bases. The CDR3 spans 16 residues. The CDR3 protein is CAISERRSSGANVLTF. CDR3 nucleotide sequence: TGTGCCATCAGTGAGAGACGGAGCTCTGGGGCCAACGTCCTGACTTTC.

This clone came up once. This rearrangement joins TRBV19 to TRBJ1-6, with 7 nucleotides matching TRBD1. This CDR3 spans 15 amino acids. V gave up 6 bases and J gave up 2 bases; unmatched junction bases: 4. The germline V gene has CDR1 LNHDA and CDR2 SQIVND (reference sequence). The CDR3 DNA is TGTGCCAGTAGAGGGGGACAGACCTATAATTCACCCCTCCACTTT. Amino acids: CASRGGQTYNSPLHF.

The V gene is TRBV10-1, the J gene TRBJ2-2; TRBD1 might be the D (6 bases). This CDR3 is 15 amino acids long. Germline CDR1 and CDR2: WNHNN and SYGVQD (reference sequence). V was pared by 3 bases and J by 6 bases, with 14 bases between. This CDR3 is CASSEGLGGAGELFF. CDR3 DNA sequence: TGCGCCAGCAGTGAAGGATTAGGGGGAGCCGGGGAGCTGTTTTTT.

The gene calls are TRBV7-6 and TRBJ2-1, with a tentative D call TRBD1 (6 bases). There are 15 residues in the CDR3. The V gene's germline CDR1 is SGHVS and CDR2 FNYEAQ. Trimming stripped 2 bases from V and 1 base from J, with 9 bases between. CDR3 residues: CASSLKDRSYNEQFF. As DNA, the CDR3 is TGTGCCAGCAGCTTAAAGGACAGATCCTACAATGAGCAGTTCTTC.

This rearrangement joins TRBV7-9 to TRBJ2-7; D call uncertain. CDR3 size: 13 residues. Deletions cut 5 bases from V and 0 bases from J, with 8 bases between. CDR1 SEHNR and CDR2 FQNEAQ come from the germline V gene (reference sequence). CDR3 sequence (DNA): TGTGCCAGCAGCCGCGGTTACTCCTACGAGCAGTACTTC. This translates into CASSRGYSYEQYF.

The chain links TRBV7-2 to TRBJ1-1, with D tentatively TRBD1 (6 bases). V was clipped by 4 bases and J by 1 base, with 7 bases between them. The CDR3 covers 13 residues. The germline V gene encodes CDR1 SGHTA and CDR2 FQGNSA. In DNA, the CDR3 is TGTGCCAGCAGCTCGGACAGGAACACTGAAGCTTTCTTT. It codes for CASSSDRNTEAFF.

For the CDR3, the DNA is TGTGCCAGCAGCTTAGCTTTTGACTCGAGCTCTGGAAACACCATATATTTT. Its translation is CASSLAFDSSSGNTIYF. The chain employs TRBV7-9 and TRBJ1-3; no clear D. The CDR3 consists of 17 residues. CDR1 SEHNR and CDR2 FQNEAQ come from the germline V gene (reference sequence). The V end lost 0 bases, the J end lost 0 bases, and 12 bases lay between the germline ends.

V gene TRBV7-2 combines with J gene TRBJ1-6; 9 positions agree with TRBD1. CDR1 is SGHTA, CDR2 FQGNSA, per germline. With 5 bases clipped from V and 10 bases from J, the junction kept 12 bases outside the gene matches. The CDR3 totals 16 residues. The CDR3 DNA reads TGTGCCAGCAGCCCAAGGACCGGGACAGGGCGCTCACCCCTCCACTTT. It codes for CASSPRTGTGRSPLHF.

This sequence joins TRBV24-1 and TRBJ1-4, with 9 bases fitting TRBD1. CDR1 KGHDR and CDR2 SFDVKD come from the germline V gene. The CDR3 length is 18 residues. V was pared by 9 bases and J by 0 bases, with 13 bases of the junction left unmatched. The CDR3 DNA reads TGTGCCACCCGGGACAGGGTAGTCCCTCGAGCAACTAATGAAAAACTGTTTTTT. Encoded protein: CATRDRVVPRATNEKLFF.

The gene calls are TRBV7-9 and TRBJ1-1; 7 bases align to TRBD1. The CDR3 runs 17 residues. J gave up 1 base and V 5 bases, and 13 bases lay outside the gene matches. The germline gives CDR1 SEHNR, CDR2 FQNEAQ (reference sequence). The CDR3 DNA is TGTGCCAGCAGCCCCCAGGGGGACACTACCCAGAACACTGAAGCTTTCTTT. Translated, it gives CASSPQGDTTQNTEAFF.

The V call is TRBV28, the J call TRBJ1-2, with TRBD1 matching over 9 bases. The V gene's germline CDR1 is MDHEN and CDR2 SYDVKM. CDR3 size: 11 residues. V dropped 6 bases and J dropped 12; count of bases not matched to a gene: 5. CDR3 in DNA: TGTGCCAGCAGGGGGACAGGGCGCAACACCTTC. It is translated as CASRGTGRNTF.

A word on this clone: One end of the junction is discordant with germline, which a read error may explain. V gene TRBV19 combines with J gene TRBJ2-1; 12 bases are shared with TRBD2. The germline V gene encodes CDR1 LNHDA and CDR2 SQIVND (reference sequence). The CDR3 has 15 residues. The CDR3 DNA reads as TGTGCCAGTAGTGCCGGTGGGACTAGCGGGTTAGATAGGGTCTTC. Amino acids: CASSAGGTSGLDRVF. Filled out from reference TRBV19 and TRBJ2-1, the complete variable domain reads DGGITQSPKYLFRKEGQNVTLSCEQNLNHDAMYWYRQDPGQGLRLIYYSQIVNDFQKGDIAEGYSVSREKKESFPLTVTSAQKNPTAFYLCASSAGGTSGLDRVFGPGTRLTVL.

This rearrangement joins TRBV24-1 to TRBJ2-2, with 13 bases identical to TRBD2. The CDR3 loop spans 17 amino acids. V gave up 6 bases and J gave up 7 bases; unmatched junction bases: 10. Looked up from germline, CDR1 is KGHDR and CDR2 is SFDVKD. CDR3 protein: CATSLGTSGIRRGELFF. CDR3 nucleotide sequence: TGTGCCACCAGTCTGGGGACTAGCGGGATACGACGCGGGGAGCTGTTTTTT.

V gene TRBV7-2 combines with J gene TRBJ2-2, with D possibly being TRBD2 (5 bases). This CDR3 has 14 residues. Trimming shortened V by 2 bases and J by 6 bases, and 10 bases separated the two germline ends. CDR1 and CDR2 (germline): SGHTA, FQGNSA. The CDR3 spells CASSLSEGPGELFF. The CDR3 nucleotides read TGTGCCAGCAGCTTATCTGAGGGCCCCGGGGAGCTGTTTTTT.

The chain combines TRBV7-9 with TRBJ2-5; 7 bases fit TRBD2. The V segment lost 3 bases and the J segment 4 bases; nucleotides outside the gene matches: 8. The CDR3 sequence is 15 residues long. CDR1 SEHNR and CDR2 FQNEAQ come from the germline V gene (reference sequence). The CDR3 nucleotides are TGTGCCAGCAGCTTTGTTTGGGGAGGGTTAGAGACCCAGTACTTC. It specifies CASSFVWGGLETQYF. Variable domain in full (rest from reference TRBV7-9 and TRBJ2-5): DTGVSQNPRHKITKRGQNVTFRCDPISEHNRLYWYRQTLGQGPEFLTYFQNEAQLEKSRLLSDRFSAERPKGSFSTLEIQRTEQGDSAMYLCASSFVWGGLETQYFGPGTRLLVL.